The 13 T cell receptor beta chains below come from one sample, sequenced in a study of T cell changes during pregnancy in multiple sclerosis. Repertoires were generated with immunoSEQ multiplex PCR, while TCRdb's copy carries only in-frame clones and drops some. The sample shows around 92,000 clones, around 93% of them seen only once. Material: peripheral blood, obtained in the first trimester of pregnancy. The receptors were gathered from a female donor with multiple sclerosis, enrolled in a pregnancy study.

The chain employs TRBV9 and TRBJ2-2; 10 bases match TRBD2. The germline gives CDR1 SGDLS, CDR2 YYNGEE. The CDR3 loop spans 15 amino acids. V dropped 4 bases and J dropped 4; count of bases not matched to a gene: 4. The CDR3 region is CASSFLAGATGELFF. Here the CDR3 DNA reads TGTGCCAGCAGCTTCCTAGCGGGAGCCACCGGGGAGCTGTTTTTT.

The chain couples TRBV10-3 to TRBJ1-2, with a possible D match to TRBD1 (6 bases). The CDR3 runs to 15 residues. The germline V and J ends were trimmed by 6 bases and 8 bases, with 22 bases remaining between them. Germline V lookup: CDR1 ENHRY, CDR2 SYGVKD. The CDR3 region is CAISPGAGAHGGYTF. The CDR3 DNA reads TGTGCCATCAGCCCGGGGGCGGGGGCTCATGGGGGCTACACCTTC.

In this sample, this clone turned up once. This rearrangement joins TRBV6-1 to TRBJ1-1; D not certain. V was pared by 4 bases and J by 3 bases, with 15 bases between. This CDR3 spans 15 amino acids. Looked up from germline, CDR1 is MNHNS and CDR2 is SASEGT. In DNA, the CDR3 is TGTGCCAGCAGTGGGGCCCTTGGCAGCTACACTGAAGCTTTCTTT. It specifies CASSGALGSYTEAFF.

The CDR3 is CASSESTFGTGSGYTF. DNA of the CDR3: TGTGCCAGCAGTGAATCTACCTTCGGGACAGGTAGCGGCTACACCTTC. V usage is TRBV2 and J usage is TRBJ1-2; TRBD1 aligns across 8 bases. The CDR3 sequence is 16 residues long. Per germline, CDR1 SNHLY and CDR2 FYNNEI. V lost 2 bases and J lost 8; bases outside the gene matches: 13.

The V and J genes are TRBV15 and TRBJ1-1, with 9 bases lining up with TRBD1. The germline V gene has CDR1 LNHNV and CDR2 YYDKDF (reference sequence). CDR3 size: 17 residues. The J segment lost 1 base and the V segment lost 3 bases, leaving 9 bases of the junction unmatched. CDR3 in amino acids: CATSSYTQGASNTEAFF. Here the CDR3 DNA reads TGTGCCACCAGCAGTTACACACAGGGGGCGTCGAACACTGAAGCTTTCTTT.

This clone was detected only once. V gene TRBV19 combines with J gene TRBJ1-4, with D hard to call. Trimming pared 5 bases from V and 6 bases from J, leaving 16 bases between. CDR3 size: 15 residues. Germline assignment: CDR1 LNHDA and CDR2 SQIVND (reference sequence). The CDR3 DNA reads TGTGCCAGTAGTCGCTCCAGGACGGGGTATGAAAAACTGTTTTTT. It codes for CASSRSRTGYEKLFF.

This chain uses TRBV5-1 with TRBJ2-5, with 7 nucleotides matching TRBD1. This CDR3 has 13 residues. Germline CDR1 and CDR2: SGHRS and YFSETQ. The V segment lost 0 bases and the J segment 7 bases; nucleotides outside the gene matches: 3. The CDR3 DNA is TGCGCCAGCAGCTTGGTAGGGGGCGGGACCCAGTACTTC. Its translation is CASSLVGGGTQYF.

The gene calls are TRBV5-6 and TRBJ2-5; TRBD1 matches at 9 bases. CDR1 is SGHDT, CDR2 YYEEEE, per germline. The CDR3 is made up of 16 amino acids. With 3 bases clipped from V and 4 bases from J, the junction kept 10 bases outside the gene matches. This CDR3 reads CASSYRDRVFGETQYF. CDR3 sequence (DNA): TGTGCCAGCAGCTACCGGGACAGGGTATTTGGAGAGACCCAGTACTTC.

The rearrangement links TRBV9 to TRBJ1-6, with a possible D match to TRBD1 (5 bases). Per the germline V gene, CDR1 is SGDLS and CDR2 is YYNGEE. V gave up 0 bases and J gave up 10 bases, with 8 bases separating them. This CDR3 contains 13 residues. CDR3 residues: CASSVDGGSPLHF. Here the CDR3 DNA reads TGTGCCAGCAGCGTAGACGGGGGATCACCCCTCCACTTT.

CDR3 bases: TGTGCCAGCTCAGCCCGGACAGGGGGTCAGAACGGGCGGTACTTC. Protein: CASSARTGGQNGRYF. The chain uses TRBV18 and TRBJ2-7; 10 bases map to TRBD1. The V and J ends lost 5 bases and 12 bases, in that order; junction bases with no gene match: 16. This CDR3 spans 15 amino acids. Per the germline V gene, CDR1 is KGHSH and CDR2 is LQKENI.

J is TRBJ1-1 and V is TRBV4-2; 7 nucleotides align to TRBD1. The CDR3 is made up of 16 amino acids. Germline CDR1 LGHNA, CDR2 YNFKEQ. Germline trimming cut 1 base from V and 1 base from J; bases unmatched to any gene: 6. CDR3 nucleotides: TGTGCCAGCAGCCAAGGTACGGGACAGAAGAACACTGAAGCTTTCTTT. Its protein is CASSQGTGQKNTEAFF.

The V call is TRBV5-1, the J call TRBJ2-3; 9 nucleotides match TRBD2. V lost 4 bases, J lost 6 bases, and 9 bases stayed unmatched. This CDR3 has 15 amino acids. Germline CDR1 reads SGHRS; CDR2 reads YFSETQ. CDR3 protein: CASSLTGTSMDTQYF. The DNA for the CDR3 is TGCGCCAGCAGCCTTACCGGGACTAGCATGGATACGCAGTATTTT.

This clone was picked up a small number of times. V is TRBV7-6 and J is TRBJ2-1; the match to TRBD2 covers 11 bases. The length of the CDR3 is 16 residues. CDR1 and CDR2 (germline): SGHVS, FNYEAQ. V gave up 4 bases and J gave up 4 bases; unmatched junction bases: 6. CDR3 amino acids: CASSSPSGGRYNEQFF. The CDR3, as DNA: TGTGCCAGCAGCTCTCCTAGCGGGGGGCGATACAATGAGCAGTTCTTC.